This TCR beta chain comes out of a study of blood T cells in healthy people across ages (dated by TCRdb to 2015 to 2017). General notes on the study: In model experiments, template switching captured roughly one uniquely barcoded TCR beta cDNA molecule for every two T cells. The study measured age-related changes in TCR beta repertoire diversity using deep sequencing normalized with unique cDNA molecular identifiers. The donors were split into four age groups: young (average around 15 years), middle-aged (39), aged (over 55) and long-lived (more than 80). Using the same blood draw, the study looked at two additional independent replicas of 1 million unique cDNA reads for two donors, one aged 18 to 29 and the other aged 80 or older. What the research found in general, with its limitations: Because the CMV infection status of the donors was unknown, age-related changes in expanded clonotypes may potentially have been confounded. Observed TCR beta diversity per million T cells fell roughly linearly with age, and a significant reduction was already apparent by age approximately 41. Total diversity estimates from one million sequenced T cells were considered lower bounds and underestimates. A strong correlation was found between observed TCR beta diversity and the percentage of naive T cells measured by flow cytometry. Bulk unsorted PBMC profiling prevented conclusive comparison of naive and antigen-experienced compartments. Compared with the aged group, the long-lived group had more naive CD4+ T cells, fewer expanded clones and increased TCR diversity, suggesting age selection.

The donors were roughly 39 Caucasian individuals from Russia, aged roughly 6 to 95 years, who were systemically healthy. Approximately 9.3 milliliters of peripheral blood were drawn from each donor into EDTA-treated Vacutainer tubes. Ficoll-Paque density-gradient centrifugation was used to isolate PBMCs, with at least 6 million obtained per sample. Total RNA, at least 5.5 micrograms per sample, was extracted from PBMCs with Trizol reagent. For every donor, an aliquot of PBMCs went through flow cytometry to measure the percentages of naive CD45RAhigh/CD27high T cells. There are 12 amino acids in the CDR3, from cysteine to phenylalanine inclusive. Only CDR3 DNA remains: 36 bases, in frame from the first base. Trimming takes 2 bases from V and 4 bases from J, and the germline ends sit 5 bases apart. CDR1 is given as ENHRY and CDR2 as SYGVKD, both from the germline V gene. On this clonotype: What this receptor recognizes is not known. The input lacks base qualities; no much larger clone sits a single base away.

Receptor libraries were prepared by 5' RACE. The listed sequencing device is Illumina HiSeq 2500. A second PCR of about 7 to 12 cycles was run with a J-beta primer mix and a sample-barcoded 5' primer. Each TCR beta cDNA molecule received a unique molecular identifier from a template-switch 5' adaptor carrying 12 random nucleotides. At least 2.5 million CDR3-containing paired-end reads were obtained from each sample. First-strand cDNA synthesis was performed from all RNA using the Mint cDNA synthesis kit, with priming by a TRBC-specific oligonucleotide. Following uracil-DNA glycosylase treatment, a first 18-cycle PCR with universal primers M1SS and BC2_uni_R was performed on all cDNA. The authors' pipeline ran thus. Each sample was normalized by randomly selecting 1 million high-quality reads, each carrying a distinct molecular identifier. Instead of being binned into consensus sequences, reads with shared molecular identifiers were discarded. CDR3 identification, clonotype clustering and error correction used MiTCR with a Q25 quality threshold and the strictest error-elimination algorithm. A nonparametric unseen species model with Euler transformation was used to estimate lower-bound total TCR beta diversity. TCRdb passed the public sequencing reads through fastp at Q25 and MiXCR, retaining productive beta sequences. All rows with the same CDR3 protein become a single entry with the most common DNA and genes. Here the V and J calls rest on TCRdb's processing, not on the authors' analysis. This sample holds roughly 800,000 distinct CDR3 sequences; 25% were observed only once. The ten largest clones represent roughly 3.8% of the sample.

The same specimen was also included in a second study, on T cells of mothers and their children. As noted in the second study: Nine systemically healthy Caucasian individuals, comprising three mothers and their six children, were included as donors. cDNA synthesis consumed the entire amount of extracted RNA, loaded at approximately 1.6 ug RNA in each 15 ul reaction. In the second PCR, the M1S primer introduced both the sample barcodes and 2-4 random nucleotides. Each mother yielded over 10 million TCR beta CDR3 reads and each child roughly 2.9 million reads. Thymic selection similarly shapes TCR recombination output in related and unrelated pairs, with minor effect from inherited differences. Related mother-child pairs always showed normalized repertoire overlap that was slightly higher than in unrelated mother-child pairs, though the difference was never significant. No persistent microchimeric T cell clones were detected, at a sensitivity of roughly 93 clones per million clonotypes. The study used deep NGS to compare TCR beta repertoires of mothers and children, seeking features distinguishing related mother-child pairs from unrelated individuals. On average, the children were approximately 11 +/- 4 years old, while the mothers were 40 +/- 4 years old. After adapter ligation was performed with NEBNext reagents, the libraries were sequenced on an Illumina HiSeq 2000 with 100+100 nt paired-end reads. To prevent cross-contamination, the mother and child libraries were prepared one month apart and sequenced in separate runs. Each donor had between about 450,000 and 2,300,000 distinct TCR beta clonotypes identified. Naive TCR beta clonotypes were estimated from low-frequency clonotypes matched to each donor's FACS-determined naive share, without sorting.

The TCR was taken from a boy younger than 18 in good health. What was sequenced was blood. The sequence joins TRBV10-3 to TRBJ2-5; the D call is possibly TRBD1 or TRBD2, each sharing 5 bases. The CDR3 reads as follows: CAISEGGETQYF. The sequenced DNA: TGTGCCATCAGTGAGGGGGGAGAGACCCAGTACTTC.